This is a list of T cell receptor beta chains from one sample in a study of regulatory T cells in long-lasting Graves disease. TCRdb reanalysed the multiplex PCR reads using MiXCR and keeps one entry per CDR3 protein. The top ten clones hold 22% of a sample with approximately 210,000 distinct CDR3 sequences, about 18% of them seen once. This specimen was peripheral blood mononuclear cells (PBMCs), taken at new diagnosis, from a patient treated with antithyroid drugs. These receptors were obtained from a female donor with Graves disease. CDR3s include the opening cysteine and the closing phenylalanine or tryptophan. Fields, in order: J gene, V gene, clone size, D gene, CDR3 protein, CDR3 DNA. The D gene is left open where the match is weak. Clone size is given for some rows only: seen once, a few or many times, or a class if the clone is expanded.

TRBJ1-2,TRBV6-2/TRBV6-3,many,NA,CASRRDSNYGYTF,TGTGCCAGCAGGAGGGACTCTAACTATGGCTACACCTTC
TRBJ1-6,TRBV5-4,few,NA,CASSSQGNNSPLHF,TGTGCCAGCAGCTCACAGGGAAATAATTCACCCCTCCACTTT
TRBJ2-7,TRBV6-9,many,NA,CASSYEPQDEQYF,TGTGCCAGCAGTTACGAACCCCAGGACGAGCAGTACTTC
TRBJ2-1,TRBV6-2/TRBV6-3,NA,NA,CASSQSRGHNEQFF,TGTGCCAGCAGCCAATCAAGGGGACACAATGAGCAGTTCTTC
TRBJ1-4,TRBV5-1,many,TRBD1,CASSSNRDSYEKLFF,TGCGCCAGCAGCAGCAACCGGGACAGCTATGAAAAACTGTTTTTT
TRBJ1-1,TRBV15,many,NA,CATSRDLGTGTEAFF,TGTGCCACCAGCAGAGATTTAGGGACGGGCACTGAAGCTTTCTTT
TRBJ2-7,TRBV7-6,NA,NA,CASSLGRGSLYEQYF,TGTGCCAGCAGCTTAGGGAGGGGGAGCCTCTACGAGCAGTACTTC
TRBJ2-1,TRBV10-2,many,TRBD2,CASSELAGGNEQFF,TGCGCCAGCAGTGAACTAGCGGGAGGGAATGAGCAGTTCTTC
TRBJ1-2,TRBV2,many,NA,CASRGTTNYGYTF,TGTGCCAGCCGGGGGACAACTAACTATGGCTACACCTTC
TRBJ2-7,TRBV5-1,once,NA,CASSLRPGYEQYF,TGCGCCAGCAGCTTACGGCCGGGATACGAGCAGTACTTC
TRBJ2-1,TRBV4-1,NA,TRBD2,CASTRGGLRVPYNEQFF,TGCGCCAGCACCCGCGGGGGGTTGCGGGTTCCCTACAATGAGCAGTTCTTC
TRBJ2-5,TRBV7-9,many,NA,CASSSTWAQYF,TGTGCCAGCAGCTCCACCTGGGCCCAGTACTTC
TRBJ1-5,TRBV7-2,NA,TRBD1,CASSLDRAGNQPQHF,TGTGCCAGCAGCTTGGACAGGGCGGGCAATCAGCCCCAGCATTTT
TRBJ1-4,TRBV6-1,many,NA,CASSEGPMEKLFF,TGTGCCAGCAGTGAGGGGCCCATGGAAAAACTGTTTTTT
TRBJ2-1,TRBV28,many,NA,CASSSLHFRLNEQFF,TGTGCCAGCAGTTCCCTTCATTTTCGACTGAATGAGCAGTTCTTC
TRBJ2-3,TRBV24-1,many,TRBD2,CATSEVTSGRAPSTDTQYF,TGTGCCACCAGTGAGGTGACTAGCGGTCGAGCGCCGAGCACAGATACGCAGTATTTT
TRBJ2-1,TRBV14,NA,TRBD2,CASTTQSSGRFGNEQFF,TGTGCCAGCACCACCCAGTCCAGCGGGAGGTTTGGGAATGAGCAGTTCTTC
TRBJ2-5,TRBV20-1,many,TRBD2,CSARPLAVPGQETQYF,TGCAGTGCTAGACCACTAGCGGTCCCAGGGCAAGAGACCCAGTACTTC
TRBJ2-5,TRBV5-1,many,TRBD1,CASSFWDSGETQYF,TGCGCCAGCAGCTTTTGGGACAGTGGGGAGACCCAGTACTTC
TRBJ2-7,TRBV12-3/TRBV12-4,many,NA,CASSFEGSDEQYF,TGTGCCAGCAGTTTCGAGGGGAGCGACGAGCAGTACTTC
TRBJ2-3,TRBV28,many,TRBD2,CASSSSRGLAGADTQYF,TGTGCCAGCAGTTCGTCGAGGGGACTAGCGGGGGCAGATACGCAGTATTTT
TRBJ1-4,TRBV30,many,NA,CAWSRDWNEKLFF,TGTGCCTGGAGTCGGGACTGGAATGAAAAACTGTTTTTT
TRBJ1-1,TRBV27,many,NA,CASSLSPHGGRAFF,TGTGCCAGCAGTTTATCCCCGCACGGGGGGCGAGCTTTCTTT
TRBJ1-2,TRBV20-1,many,NA,CSARVAQRTNYGYTF,TGCAGTGCTAGAGTTGCGCAGAGAACTAACTATGGCTACACCTTC
TRBJ1-1,TRBV25-1,many,NA,CASSPRRGGYTEAFF,TGTGCCAGCAGTCCTCGACGCGGGGGGTACACTGAAGCTTTCTTT
TRBJ2-1,TRBV3-1,many,TRBD2,CASSHREGWYEQFF,TGTGCCAGCAGCCATCGGGAGGGTTGGTATGAGCAGTTCTTC
TRBJ1-2,TRBV18,many,NA,CASSPQGFYGYTF,TGTGCCAGCTCGCCGCAGGGGTTCTATGGCTACACCTTC
TRBJ1-1,TRBV19,many,TRBD1,CASSKGANTEAFF,TGTGCCAGTAGTAAGGGGGCCAACACTGAAGCTTTCTTT
TRBJ1-4,TRBV3-2,many,NA,CASSQGDYRGSAGEKLFF,TGTGCCAGCAGCCAGGGGGATTACCGGGGCTCGGCTGGCGAAAAACTGTTTTTT
TRBJ1-4,TRBV6-1,many,NA,CASTLTGGNEKLFF,TGTGCCAGCACTCTGACAGGCGGTAATGAAAAACTGTTTTTT
TRBJ2-7,TRBV7-6,many,NA,CASSPPDRYEQYF,TGTGCCAGCAGCCCCCCCGACAGGTACGAGCAGTACTTC
TRBJ2-2,TRBV7-2,many,NA,CASSLAPQDTGELFF,TGTGCCAGCAGCTTAGCTCCGCAGGACACCGGGGAGCTGTTTTTT
TRBJ2-6,TRBV27,few,TRBD2,CASSLSGGAALSSGANVLTF,TGTGCCAGCAGTTTATCGGGAGGGGCAGCGCTATCCTCTGGGGCCAACGTCCTGACTTTC
TRBJ1-1,TRBV12-3/TRBV12-4,many,NA,CASSLGLDSKAFF,TGTGCCAGCAGTTTGGGCCTTGATAGTAAAGCTTTCTTT
TRBJ2-2,TRBV18,few,NA,CACSPPWIAENTGELFF,TGTGCCTGCTCACCGCCGTGGATAGCGGAAAACACCGGGGAGCTGTTTTTT
TRBJ2-3,TRBV24-1,few,TRBD2,CATSDPGLAASTDTQYF,TGTGCCACCAGTGATCCGGGACTAGCGGCCAGCACAGATACGCAGTATTTT
TRBJ1-1,TRBV15,many,NA,CATAAGLNTEAFF,TGTGCCACCGCCGCGGGGCTGAACACTGAAGCTTTCTTT
TRBJ1-5,TRBV28,NA,TRBD1,CASSPISAHTGGGSNQPQHF,TGTGCCAGCAGCCCTATTTCTGCTCATACAGGGGGCGGGAGCAATCAGCCCCAGCATTTT
TRBJ2-2,TRBV7-2,many,NA,CASSLGLATIGELFF,TGTGCCAGCAGCTTAGGGCTAGCTACTATCGGGGAGCTGTTTTTT
TRBJ2-7,TRBV19,many,NA,CASSISGRFYEQYF,TGTGCCAGTAGTATTAGCGGAAGATTCTACGAGCAGTACTTC
TRBJ2-2,TRBV9,many,NA,CASSVSALNTGELFF,TGTGCCAGCAGCGTCTCGGCCCTGAACACCGGGGAGCTGTTTTTT
TRBJ2-1,TRBV19,many,NA,CASTNLGDNEQFF,TGTGCCAGTACAAACTTGGGGGATAATGAGCAGTTCTTC
TRBJ2-2,TRBV20-1,NA,TRBD1,CSAPDRGHDTGELFF,TGCAGTGCCCCCGACAGGGGGCATGACACCGGGGAGCTGTTTTTT
TRBJ1-2,TRBV6-2/TRBV6-3,many,NA,CASGLSALYGYTF,TGTGCCAGCGGACTCTCGGCCCTCTATGGCTACACCTTC
TRBJ1-1,TRBV5-1,few,TRBD1,CASSLGTGSKNTEAFF,TGCGCCAGCAGCTTGGGGACAGGGAGTAAGAACACTGAAGCTTTCTTT
TRBJ2-2,TRBV7-3,many,TRBD2,CASRLLALTGELFF,TGTGCCAGCAGGTTACTAGCGCTCACCGGGGAGCTGTTTTTT
TRBJ2-2,TRBV6-1,many,NA,CASKGPNTGELFF,TGTGCCAGCAAAGGACCCAACACCGGGGAGCTGTTTTTT
TRBJ2-5,TRBV11-3,many,NA,CASSLVQQETQYF,TGTGCCAGCAGCTTAGTACAGCAAGAGACCCAGTACTTC
TRBJ1-6,TRBV30,many,NA,CASDRGVNSPLHF,TGTGCCTCGGATCGGGGGGTTAATTCACCCCTCCACTTT
TRBJ2-2,TRBV5-1,few,NA,CASSRLGGELFF,TGCGCCAGCAGCAGATTAGGCGGGGAGCTGTTTTTT
TRBJ2-1,TRBV11-3,NA,NA,CASSLRAGSNEQFF,TGTGCCAGCAGCTTACGGGCAGGGAGCAATGAGCAGTTCTTC
TRBJ2-3,TRBV20-1,few,TRBD2,CSAGAGEITDTQYF,TGCAGTGCCGGAGCGGGAGAGATCACAGATACGCAGTATTTT
TRBJ2-7,TRBV19,NA,NA,CASSPGRSEQYF,TGTGCCAGTAGCCCGGGTCGGAGCGAGCAGTACTTC
TRBJ1-2,TRBV5-5,few,TRBD1,CASSLEQGGLGGYTF,TGTGCCAGCAGCTTGGAACAGGGGGGACTAGGCGGCTACACCTTC
TRBJ2-1,TRBV7-2,many,TRBD2,CASSFSAGVGNEQFF,TGTGCCAGCAGCTTTTCAGCGGGAGTCGGCAATGAGCAGTTCTTC
TRBJ1-4,TRBV18,few,NA,CASSPSQGNGLEKLFF,TGTGCCAGCTCACCCAGCCAGGGGAATGGACTTGAAAAACTGTTTTTT
TRBJ2-1,TRBV5-1,many,NA,CASSLASGFEQFF,TGCGCCAGCAGCTTGGCATCGGGATTCGAGCAGTTCTTC
TRBJ2-5,TRBV10-3,few,NA,CATNDRALGGETQYF,TGTGCCACCAACGACCGGGCCCTAGGGGGGGAGACCCAGTACTTC
TRBJ2-2,TRBV9,few,NA,CASSVGVFGTGELFF,TGTGCCAGCAGCGTAGGGGTGTTCGGCACCGGGGAGCTGTTTTTT